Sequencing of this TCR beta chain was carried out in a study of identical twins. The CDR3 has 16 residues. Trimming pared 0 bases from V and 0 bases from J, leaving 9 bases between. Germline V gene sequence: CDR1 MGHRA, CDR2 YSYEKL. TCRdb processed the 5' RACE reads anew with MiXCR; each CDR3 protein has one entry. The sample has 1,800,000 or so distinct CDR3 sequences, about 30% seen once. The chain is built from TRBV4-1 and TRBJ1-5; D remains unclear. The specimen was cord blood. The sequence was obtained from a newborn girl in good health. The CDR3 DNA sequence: TGCGCCAGCAGCCAAGATCCGAGATATAGCAATCAGCCCCAGCATTTT. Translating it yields CASSQDPRYSNQPQHF.